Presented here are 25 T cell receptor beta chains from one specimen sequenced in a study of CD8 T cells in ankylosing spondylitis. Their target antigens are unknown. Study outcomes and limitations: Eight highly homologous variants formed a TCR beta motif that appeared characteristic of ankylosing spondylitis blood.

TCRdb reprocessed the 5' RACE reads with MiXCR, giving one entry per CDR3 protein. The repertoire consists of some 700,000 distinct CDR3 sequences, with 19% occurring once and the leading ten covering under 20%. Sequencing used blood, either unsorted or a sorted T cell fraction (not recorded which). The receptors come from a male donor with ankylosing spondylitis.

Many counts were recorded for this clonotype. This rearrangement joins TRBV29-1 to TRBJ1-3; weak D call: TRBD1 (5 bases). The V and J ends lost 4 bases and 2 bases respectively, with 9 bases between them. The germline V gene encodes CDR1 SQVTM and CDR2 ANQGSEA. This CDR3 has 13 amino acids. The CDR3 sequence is CSVGGAAGNTIYF. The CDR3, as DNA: TGCAGCGTTGGGGGCGCGGCTGGAAACACCATATATTTT. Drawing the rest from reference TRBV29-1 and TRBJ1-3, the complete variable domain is SAVISQKPSRDICQRGTSLTIQCQVDSQVTMMFWYRQQPGQSLTLIATANQGSEATYESGFVIDKFPISRPNLTFSTLTVSNMSPEDSSIYLCSVGGAAGNTIYFGEGSWLTVV.

The CDR3 sequence is CASSYPTGGLTDTQYF. CDR3 coding DNA: TGTGCCAGCAGTTACCCGACAGGGGGCTTGACAGATACGCAGTATTTT. The chain links TRBV7-9 to TRBJ2-3; TRBD1 matches 10 bases. The V gene's germline CDR1 is SEHNR and CDR2 FQNEAQ (reference sequence). V was clipped by 6 bases and J by 3 bases; unmatched bases: 9. The CDR3 is 16 residues long.

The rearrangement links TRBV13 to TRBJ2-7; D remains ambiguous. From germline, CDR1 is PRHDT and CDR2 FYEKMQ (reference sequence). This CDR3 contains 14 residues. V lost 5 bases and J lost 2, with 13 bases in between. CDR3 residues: CASSLYSPPYEQYF. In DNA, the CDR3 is TGTGCCAGCAGCCTCTACTCGCCCCCCTACGAGCAGTACTTC.

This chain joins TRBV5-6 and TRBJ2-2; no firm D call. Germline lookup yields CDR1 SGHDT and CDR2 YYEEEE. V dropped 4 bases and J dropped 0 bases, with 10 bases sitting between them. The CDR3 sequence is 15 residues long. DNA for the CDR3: TGTGCCAGCAGCGACCGTCCCGCGAACACCGGGGAGCTGTTTTTT. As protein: CASSDRPANTGELFF. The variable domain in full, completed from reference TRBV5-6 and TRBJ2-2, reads DAGVTQSPTHLIKTRGQQVTLRCSPKSGHDTVSWYQQALGQGPQFIFQYYEEEERQRGNFPDRFSGHQFPNYSSELNVNALLLGDSALYLCASSDRPANTGELFFGEGSRLTVL.

CDR3 amino acids: CASSPHNSPLHF. DNA for the CDR3: TGTGCCAGCAGTCCTCATAATTCACCCCTCCACTTT. The rearrangement uses TRBV12-3 or TRBV12-4 and TRBJ1-6; no definite D call. CDR3 length: 12 residues. V gave up 5 bases and J gave up 5 bases, with 4 bases separating them.

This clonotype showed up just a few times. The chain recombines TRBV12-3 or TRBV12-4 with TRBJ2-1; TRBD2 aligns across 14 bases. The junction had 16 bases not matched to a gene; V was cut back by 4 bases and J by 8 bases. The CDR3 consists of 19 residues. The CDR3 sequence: CASSSPRPGTSGSIYEQFF. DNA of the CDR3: TGTGCCAGCAGTTCACCCAGACCTGGGACTAGCGGGAGTATCTATGAGCAGTTCTTC.

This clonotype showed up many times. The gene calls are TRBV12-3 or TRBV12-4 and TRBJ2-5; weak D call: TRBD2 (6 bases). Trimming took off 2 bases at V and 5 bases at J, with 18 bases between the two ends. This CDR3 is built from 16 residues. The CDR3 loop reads CASSLFGGSSQETQYF. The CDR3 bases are TGTGCCAGCAGTTTATTCGGGGGATCATCGCAGGAGACCCAGTACTTC.

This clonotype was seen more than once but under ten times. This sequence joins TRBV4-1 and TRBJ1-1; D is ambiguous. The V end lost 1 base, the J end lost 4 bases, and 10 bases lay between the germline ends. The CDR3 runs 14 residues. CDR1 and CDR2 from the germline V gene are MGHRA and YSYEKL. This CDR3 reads CASSQGPFSTEAFF. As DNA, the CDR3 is TGCGCCAGCAGCCAAGGACCTTTTTCCACTGAAGCTTTCTTT.

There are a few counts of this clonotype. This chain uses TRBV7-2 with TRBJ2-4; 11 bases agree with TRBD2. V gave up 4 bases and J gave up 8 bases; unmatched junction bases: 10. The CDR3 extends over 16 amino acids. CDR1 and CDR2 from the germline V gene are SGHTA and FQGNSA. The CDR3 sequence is CASSSTSGRLLDIQYF. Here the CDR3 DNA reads TGTGCCAGCAGCTCAACTAGCGGGAGACTTCTTGACATTCAGTACTTC.

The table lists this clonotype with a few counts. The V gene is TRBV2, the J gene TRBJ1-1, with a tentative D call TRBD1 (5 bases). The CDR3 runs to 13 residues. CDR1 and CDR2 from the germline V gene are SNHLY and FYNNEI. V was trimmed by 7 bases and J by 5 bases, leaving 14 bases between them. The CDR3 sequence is CASTGNRGTEAFF. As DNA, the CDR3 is TGTGCCAGCACAGGGAATAGAGGAACTGAAGCTTTCTTT. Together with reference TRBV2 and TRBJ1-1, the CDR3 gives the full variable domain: EPEVTQTPSHQVTQMGQEVILRCVPISNHLYFYWYRQILGQKVEFLVSFYNNEISEKSEIFDDQFSVERPDGSNFTLKIRSTKLEDSAMYFCASTGNRGTEAFFGQGTRLTVV.

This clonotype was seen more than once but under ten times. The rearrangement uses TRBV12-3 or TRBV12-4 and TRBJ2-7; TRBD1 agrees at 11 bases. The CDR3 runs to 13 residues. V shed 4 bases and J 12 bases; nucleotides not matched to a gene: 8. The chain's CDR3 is CASSSGQGAAWYF. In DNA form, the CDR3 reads TGTGCCAGCAGTTCTGGACAGGGGGCGGCATGGTACTTC.

The DNA of the CDR3 is TGTGCCAGCAGCTTGTCAGGGCATAACACCGGGGAGCTGTTTTTT. Translation: CASSLSGHNTGELFF. V and J are TRBV7-9 and TRBJ2-2, with D possibly matching TRBD1 (5 bases). This CDR3 region has 15 residues. The V end was cut by 3 bases, the J end by 2 bases, with 10 bases between. Germline V gene data show CDR1 as SEHNR and CDR2 as FQNEAQ (reference sequence).

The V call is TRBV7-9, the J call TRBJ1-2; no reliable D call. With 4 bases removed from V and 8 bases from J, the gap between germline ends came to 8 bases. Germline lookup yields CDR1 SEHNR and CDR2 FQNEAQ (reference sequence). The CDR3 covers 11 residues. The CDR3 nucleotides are TGTGCCAGCAGCTCTCTGCGGGGCTACACCTTC. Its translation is CASSSLRGYTF.

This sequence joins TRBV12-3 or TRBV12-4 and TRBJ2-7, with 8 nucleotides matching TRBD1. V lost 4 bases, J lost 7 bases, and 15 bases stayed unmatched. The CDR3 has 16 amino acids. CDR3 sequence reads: CASSSTGQAPRREQYF. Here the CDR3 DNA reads TGTGCCAGCAGTTCCACGGGACAGGCCCCTCGGCGGGAGCAGTACTTC.

The CDR3 is CSASVTGQGTYEQYF. DNA of the CDR3: TGCAGTGCTAGCGTTACGGGACAGGGGACCTACGAGCAGTACTTC. This sequence joins TRBV20-1 and TRBJ2-7; 10 bases match TRBD1. This CDR3 is built from 15 residues. With V trimmed by 3 bases and J by 2 bases, 7 bases remained unmatched. Per the germline V gene, CDR1 is DFQATT and CDR2 is SNEGSKA (reference sequence).

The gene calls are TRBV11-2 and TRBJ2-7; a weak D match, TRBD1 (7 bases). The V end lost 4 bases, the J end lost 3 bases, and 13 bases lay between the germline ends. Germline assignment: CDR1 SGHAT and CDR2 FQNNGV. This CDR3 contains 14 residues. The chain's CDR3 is CASSSAGQHYEQYF. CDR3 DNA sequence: TGTGCCAGCAGCTCCGCGGGACAGCACTACGAGCAGTACTTC.

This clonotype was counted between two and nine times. DNA of the CDR3: TGCAGTGCTATCGCCGGGGGGGGATCGGGTGATTCACCCCTCCACTTT. Translation: CSAIAGGGSGDSPLHF. The chain links TRBV20-1 to TRBJ1-6; tentative D call: TRBD1 (5 bases). V gave up 4 bases and J gave up 8 bases, with 21 bases separating them. The CDR3 contains 16 residues. The germline V gene has CDR1 DFQATT and CDR2 SNEGSKA (reference sequence).

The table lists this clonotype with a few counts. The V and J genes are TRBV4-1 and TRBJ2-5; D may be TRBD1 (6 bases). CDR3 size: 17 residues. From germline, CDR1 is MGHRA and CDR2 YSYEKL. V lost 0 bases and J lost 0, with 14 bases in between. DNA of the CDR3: TGCGCCAGCAGCCAAGATGGGGGCACAGCGTACCAAGAGACCCAGTACTTC. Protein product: CASSQDGGTAYQETQYF.

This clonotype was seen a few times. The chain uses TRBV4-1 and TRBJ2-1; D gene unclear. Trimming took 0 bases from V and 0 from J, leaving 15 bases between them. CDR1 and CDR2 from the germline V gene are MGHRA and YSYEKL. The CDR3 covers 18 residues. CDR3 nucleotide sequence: TGCGCCAGCAGCCAAGACTTGGTCTTCGTGAGCTCCTACAATGAGCAGTTCTTC. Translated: CASSQDLVFVSSYNEQFF.

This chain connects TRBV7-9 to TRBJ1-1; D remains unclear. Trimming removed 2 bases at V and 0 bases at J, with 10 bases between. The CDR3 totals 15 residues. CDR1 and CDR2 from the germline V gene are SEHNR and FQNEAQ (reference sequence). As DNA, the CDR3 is TGTGCCAGCAGCTTACAAGGAGCGATGAACACTGAAGCTTTCTTT. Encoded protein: CASSLQGAMNTEAFF.

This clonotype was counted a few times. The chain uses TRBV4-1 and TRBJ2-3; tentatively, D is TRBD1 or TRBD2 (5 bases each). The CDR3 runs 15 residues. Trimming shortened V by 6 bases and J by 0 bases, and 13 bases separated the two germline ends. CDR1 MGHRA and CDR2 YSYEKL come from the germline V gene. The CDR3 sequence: CASSPVGASTDTQYF. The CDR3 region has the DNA TGCGCCAGCAGTCCTGTCGGGGCTAGCACAGATACGCAGTATTTT.

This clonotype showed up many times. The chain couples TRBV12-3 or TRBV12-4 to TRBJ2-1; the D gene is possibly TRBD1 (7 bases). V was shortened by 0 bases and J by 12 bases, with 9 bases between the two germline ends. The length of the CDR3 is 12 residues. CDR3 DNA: TGTGCCAGCAGTTTAGCTCAGGGGGGGCAGTTCTTC. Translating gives CASSLAQGGQFF.

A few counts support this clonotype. The CDR3 nucleotides are TGCAGTGCTAGAGATTGGCCCTCCTCTAGCGGGGGCCGGGGCTCCTACAATGAGCAGTTCTTC. It translates to CSARDWPSSSGGRGSYNEQFF. The gene calls are TRBV20-1 and TRBJ2-1, with 10 nucleotides matching TRBD2. Per the germline V gene, CDR1 is DFQATT and CDR2 is SNEGSKA (reference sequence). V trimming: 0 bases; J trimming: 0 bases; junction bases outside the gene matches: 17. This CDR3 contains 21 residues.

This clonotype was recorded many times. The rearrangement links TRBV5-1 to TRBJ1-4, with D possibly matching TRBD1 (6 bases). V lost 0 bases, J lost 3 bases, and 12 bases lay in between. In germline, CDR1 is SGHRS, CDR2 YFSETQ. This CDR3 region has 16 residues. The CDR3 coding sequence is TGCGCCAGCAGCTTGGGGCCTGGGGGCCCTAATGAAAAACTGTTTTTT. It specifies CASSLGPGGPNEKLFF.

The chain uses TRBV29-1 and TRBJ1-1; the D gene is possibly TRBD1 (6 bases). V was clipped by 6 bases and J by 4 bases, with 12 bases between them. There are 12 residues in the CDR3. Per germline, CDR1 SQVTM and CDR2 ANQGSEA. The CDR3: CSVQTGRTEAFF. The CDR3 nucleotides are TGCAGCGTCCAAACAGGGCGCACTGAAGCTTTCTTT.